This TCR beta chain was obtained from a study of spatial heterogeneity in lung cancer (dated by TCRdb to the late 2010s). For the study in its entirety: Beta-chain transcripts were consistently detected in greater numbers than alpha-chain transcripts, which likely reflects a higher abundance of beta-chain transcripts. TCR transcript counts in tumor regions correlated strongly with a T cell transcriptional module score from matched bulk RNA-seq. In the raw uncorrected reads, each unique combination of TCR and UMI appeared more than ten times on average. In non-small cell lung cancer, the study made a quantitative comparison of TCR alpha and beta repertoires among multiple tumor regions, matched nontumor lung and blood. Nonsynonymous mutation counts, determined by whole-exome sequencing of tumor tissue, were related to features of the TCR repertoire. Both alpha and beta chains were TCR-sequenced in samples taken at surgery, namely 220 tumor regions, approximately 63 matched nontumor lung samples and 50 to 60 PBMC samples. Beyond this particular receptor, the publication reports: Estimated TCR-seq coverage of tumor T cells was only 5.5% to 8% for alpha chains and about 13% for beta chains. A correlation was observed between the number of expanded intratumoral alpha and beta TCRs and the tumor nonsynonymous mutation count. Additional single-cell paired TCR alpha and beta sequencing was considered necessary to confirm, at a functional level, the hypothesis that regional TCRs recognize regional mutations. The count of ubiquitous expanded TCRs correlated with the count of ubiquitous nonsynonymous mutations, and the count of regional expanded TCRs correlated with the count of regional nonsynonymous mutations.

The time point label for this specimen denotes: sample taken at primary tumor resection. The donors were 60 to 80 patients from the lung TRACERx cohort who had early-stage, untreated non-small cell lung cancer. TCR sequencing used whole RNA extracted from tumor and nontumor lung tissue, or from cryopreserved PBMC samples, without cell sorting. Only patients for whom sufficient RNA was available from at least two tumor regions were selected for TCR sequencing. Before selection, tumor and adjacent nontumor lung specimens were reviewed by a lung pathologist. Notes on this clonotype: Its antigen is currently not known. Base qualities are not at hand, and no much larger clone is one base apart.

The CDR3 holds 14 amino acids from the cysteine to the phenylalanine. Only CDR3 DNA remains: 42 bases, in frame from the first base. V is shortened by 8 bases, J by 1 base, and the region joining them spans 13 bases. For CDR1 and CDR2, the germline V gene (reference sequence) lists MNHEY and SMNVEV. The method behind the library was 5' RACE. The sample was run on a NextSeq 500. To allow correction of PCR and sequencing errors, the TCR library protocol tagged every TCR cDNA molecule with a unique molecular identifier. In the source study's methods: Decombinator tools were used for TCR identification, UMI-based error correction and CDR3 extraction. Expanded TCRs were defined as those above a frequency of 2 per 1,000, corresponding to the top 1% of the tumor frequency distribution. Expanded tumor TCRs were classed as regional if statistically deemed absent (corrected P<0.05) from at least one tumor region, otherwise ubiquitous. Renyi diversity was computed with the R vegan package after each repertoire had been subsampled 100 times to 5,000 TCRs. CDR3 similarity networks were constructed using string-kernel similarity of amino acid triplets, with links drawn between CDR3s whose pairwise similarity was above 0.82. In TCRdb, the public reads were trimmed at Q25 with fastp and aligned with MiXCR, with productive beta chains retained. Identical CDR3 proteins give one entry, which carries the most common genes and DNA. TCRdb's processing, not the study's, gives the V and J calls here. Here the sample has over 8,500 distinct CDR3 sequences; approximately 14% occur a single time. The ten most abundant clones make up 14% of the sample.

This clonotype was sampled from a male donor with early-stage non-small cell lung cancer. Sequenced material: lung tumor tissue, taken at surgery. Rearrangement joined TRBV27 to TRBJ2-3; the D gene cannot be named for sure. The CDR3 reads CASSEVLGTDTQYF. The DNA is TGTGCCAGCTCAGAAGTCCTTGGCACAGATACGCAGTATTTT.